This entry lists 16 T cell receptor beta chains sequenced from one sample in a study of CD8+CD57+ T cells in acquired aplastic anemia. The sequenced patients had an expansion of CD8+CD57+ cells seen by flow cytometry. Researchers used genomic DNA as the template to profile TCR beta VDJ and CDR3. MiXCR, applied by TCRdb to the reads, yields one record per CDR3 protein. Of 270,000 or so distinct CDR3 sequences listed, 82% were seen once; the top ten hold approximately 40%. The specimen sequenced was sorted CD4+, CD8+, or CD8+CD57+ T cells (not recorded which) from PBMCs. These receptors all come from a human donor with aplastic anemia.

A note on this clonotype: Because it lacks the conserved phenylalanine or tryptophan at the end, this CDR3 is likely a read error. The V call is TRBV19, the J call TRBJ2-1, with D maybe TRBD2 (7 bases). CDR3 length: 16 amino acids. Trimming pared 6 bases from V and 7 bases from J, leaving 22 bases between. Germline-derived CDR1 and CDR2 are LNHDA and SQIVND (reference sequence). CDR3 region: CASSWGGTWSKNEQFV. CDR3 nucleotides: TGTGCCAGTAGCTGGGGAGGGACATGGTCCAAGAATGAGCAGTTCGTC.

Comments on this clonotype: One junction end disagrees with the germline gene, perhaps due to a read error. This chain joins TRBV9 and TRBJ2-1; tentative D call: TRBD2 (6 bases). The CDR3 runs to 13 residues. Germline CDR1 and CDR2: SGDLS and YYNGEE. Here the CDR3 DNA reads TGTGCCAGCAGCGGGGAGGTGGGGACCACTGAAGCTTTC. Its translation: CASSGEVGTTEAF.

Many counts were recorded for this clonotype. The V call is TRBV5-6, the J call TRBJ2-6, with D possibly matching TRBD2 (7 bases). Per germline, CDR1 SGHDT and CDR2 YYEEEE. The CDR3 extends over 17 amino acids. The V and J ends lost 2 bases and 0 bases respectively, with 12 bases between them. This chain's CDR3 is CASSLGGVPSGANVLTF. CDR3 nucleotide sequence: TGTGCCAGCAGCTTAGGGGGGGTCCCCTCTGGGGCCAACGTCCTGACTTTC.

For this clonotype: The junction differs from germline at one of its ends, possibly a read error. The V call is TRBV5-5, the J call TRBJ2-1, with TRBD1 matching over 8 bases. The CDR3 contains 18 residues. CDR1 and CDR2 (germline): SGHKS, YYEKEE (reference sequence). The CDR3 DNA reads TGTGCCAGCACCTTGGGGGACAGGAGCTCCTACGAGCAGGATGAGCAGTTCTTC. Its protein is CASTLGDRSSYEQDEQFF.

This clonotype was detected only a few times. At one end, the junction sequence differs from germline, possibly due to a read error. The J gene is TRBJ2-1, the V gene TRBV10-3; no clear D gene. Germline CDR1 is ENHRY and CDR2 is SYGVKD. This CDR3 spans 16 amino acids. The CDR3: CAISESSGEQINEKLF. The CDR3 nucleotides read TGTGCCATCAGTGAGTCTTCAGGAGAACAAATTAATGAAAAACTGTTC.

As regards this clonotype: No conserved phenylalanine or tryptophan is present at the end of the CDR3, so a read error is the likely explanation. No DNA is shown, since the ends of the CDR3 on it are uncertain; the CDR3 is the one TCRdb lists. CDR3 sequence: CASSSGGTWGQYQ. The genes are TRBV7-3 and TRBJ2-3; the table calls TRBD2, which could not be checked here. Per the germline V gene, CDR1 is SGHTA and CDR2 is FQGTGA. The CDR3 numbers 13 amino acids, ends counted.

The J gene is TRBJ1-1, the V gene TRBV7-2; D not certain. The CDR3 loop spans 15 amino acids. V lost 1 base and J 13 bases, leaving 22 bases between the germline ends. Germline values: CDR1 SGHTA, CDR2 FQGNSA. CDR3 bases: TGTGCCAGCAGCTTAGTAGGCACAAGCTCCTACGAGCATTTCTTT. Its translation is CASSLVGTSSYEHFF.

This clonotype is categorized as medium-sized (0.01 to 0.1%). The chain recombines TRBV10-3 with TRBJ2-1, with D hard to call. Trimming removed 4 bases at V and 6 bases at J, with 4 bases between. The germline V gene encodes CDR1 ENHRY and CDR2 SYGVKD. The CDR3 runs to 11 residues. The CDR3 protein is CAISGTNEQFF. For the CDR3, the DNA is TGTGCCATCAGTGGCACCAATGAGCAGTTCTTC.

V is TRBV20-1 and J is TRBJ2-7, with D perhaps TRBD1 or TRBD2 (5 bases each). The CDR3 covers 15 residues. Per the germline V gene, CDR1 is DFQATT and CDR2 is SNEGSKA (reference sequence). V gave up 5 bases and J gave up 2 bases, with 19 bases separating them. The CDR3: CSAAGATIKTYEQYF. As DNA, the CDR3 is TGCAGTGCTGCCGGGGCAACCATTAAAACCTACGAGCAGTACTTC.

This clonotype was seen a few times. The genes are TRBV9 and TRBJ1-1; 7 bases are shared with TRBD1. Per the germline V gene, CDR1 is SGDLS and CDR2 is YYNGEE. CDR3 size: 17 residues. J was trimmed by 6 bases and V by 3 bases; bases with no gene match: 17. The CDR3 nucleotides are TGTGCCAGCAGCGGGGGGGGCAGACAGGGAGGAAACTCTGAAGCTTTCTTT. It specifies CASSGGGRQGGNSEAFF.

Remarks on this clonotype: Because the CDR3's place on the DNA is in doubt, the DNA is left out and the CDR3 is given as listed by TCRdb. This chain connects TRBV7-9 to TRBJ2-1; the DNA was not used to check the table's D call, TRBD1. The CDR3 is made up of 16 amino acids, end residues included. In germline, CDR1 is SEHNR, CDR2 FQNEAQ (reference sequence). This CDR3 is CASSLEAQNFGPGQFF.

For this clonotype: Germline is not matched at one junction end, which may reflect a read error. The rearrangement joins TRBV9 to TRBJ2-3; D may be TRBD2 (5 bases). Per germline, CDR1 SGDLS and CDR2 YYNGEE. This CDR3 has 12 residues. The CDR3 sequence: CGSGVGSDTQYF. In DNA, the CDR3 is TGTGGCAGCGGCGTAGGTTCAGATACGCAGTATTTT.

This rearrangement joins TRBV7-2 to TRBJ2-7; no reliable D call. Trimming stripped 0 bases from V and 7 bases from J, with 25 bases between. The germline V gene encodes CDR1 SGHTA and CDR2 FQGNSA. This CDR3 spans 18 amino acids. The CDR3: CASSLAPDPTAQYFEQYV. As DNA, the CDR3 is TGTGCCAGCAGCTTAGCGCCAGACCCCACTGCGCAGTACTTTGAGCAGTACGTC.

J is TRBJ2-7 and V is TRBV11-2; D may be TRBD2 (6 bases). The CDR3 sequence is 15 residues long. CDR1 is SGHAT and CDR2 is FQNNGV in the germline V gene. Between the trimmed V and J ends, which lost 4 bases and 3 bases, there was a span of 16 bases. In DNA, the CDR3 is TGTGCCAGCAGCTACGGGGGAACGAACTACTACGAGCAGTACGTC. Protein product: CASSYGGTNYYEQYV.

This chain connects TRBV5-6 to TRBJ2-5; tentative D call: TRBD2 (6 bases). V lost 0 bases to trimming and J lost 5 bases, with 17 bases between them. The CDR3 runs 16 residues. The germline CDR1 and CDR2 sequences are SGHDT and YYEEEE. CDR3 amino acids: CASSLERAGKPETQYF. CDR3 nucleotide sequence: TGTGCCAGCAGCTTGGAGAGGGCGGGAAAGCCCGAGACCCAGTACTTC. The whole variable domain, filled in from reference TRBV5-6 and TRBJ2-5, reads DAGVTQSPTHLIKTRGQQVTLRCSPKSGHDTVSWYQQALGQGPQFIFQYYEEEERQRGNFPDRFSGHQFPNYSSELNVNALLLGDSALYLCASSLERAGKPETQYFGPGTRLLVL.

The chain couples TRBV9 to TRBJ1-2; no reliable D call. CDR3 length equals 16 residues. Germline V CDR1 and CDR2: SGDLS, YYNGEE. With 0 bases removed from V and 9 bases from J, the gap between germline ends came to 21 bases. The DNA for the CDR3 is TGTGCCAGCAGCGTAGGTGCCTACAACAATGTGCAGTGCTACACCTTC. This encodes CASSVGAYNNVQCYTF.